Below, 25 T cell receptor beta chains from the same sample are listed, as sequenced in a study of radiation and T cells in renal cell carcinoma (dated by TCRdb to the early 2020s). The time point label, read with the paper, signifies: baseline pretreatment blood. What this sample's treatment or condition label stands for: 15 Gy SBRT to primary tumor, nephrectomy 4 weeks later. Library creation used the immunoSEQ multiplex PCR assay. TCRdb obtained this table from immuneACCESS and retained in-frame rearrangements with V and J assigned. These tables miss some clones; where compared with another copy, unresolved V genes account for less than half of the shortfall, and the remainder is unexplained. This sample lists approximately 63,000 clones; 65% to 85% were detected once. The ten largest clonotypes hold 7.3% of the sample. The source material was blood, sampled from a patient whose treatment included radiotherapy and nephrectomy. These receptor sequences come from a man in his sixties with renal cell carcinoma.

This clone was seen only a few times. This chain uses TRBV7-9 with TRBJ2-1, with TRBD2 as a possible D gene (6 bases). V was pared by 1 base and J by 6 bases, with 16 bases between. Germline CDR1 SEHNR, CDR2 FQNEAQ (reference sequence). CDR3 length: 16 amino acids. CDR3 DNA sequence: TGTGCCAGCAGCTTAGGCGGGATGCTCTTAGGCAATGAGCAGTTCTTC. Its protein product is CASSLGGMLLGNEQFF.

The rearrangement links TRBV7-2 to TRBJ2-7; possibly TRBD1 for D (6 bases). The germline gives CDR1 SGHTA, CDR2 FQGNSA. This CDR3 region has 14 residues. Trimming took off 3 bases at V and 2 bases at J, with 11 bases between the two ends. Written as DNA, the CDR3 is TGTGCCAGCAGCTTGGACAGAGACGCCTACGAGCAGTACTTC. It translates to CASSLDRDAYEQYF.

The chain links TRBV6-1 to TRBJ2-5; possibly TRBD2 for D (6 bases). This CDR3 is built from 14 residues. Trimming pared 7 bases from V and 2 bases from J, leaving 14 bases between. Germline CDR1 and CDR2: MNHNS and SASEGT. CDR3 coding DNA: TGTGCCAGCAATAAACTAGCTGTTCAAGAGACCCAGTACTTC. As protein: CASNKLAVQETQYF.

CDR3 nucleotides: TGTGCCAGCAATCAGTTACGCGCAGATACGCAGTATTTT. Translating gives CASNQLRADTQYF. The chain has TRBV6-5 and TRBJ2-3; D unclear. Trimming took 7 bases from V and 4 from J, leaving 12 bases between them. In germline, CDR1 is MNHEY, CDR2 SVGAGI. The CDR3 contains 13 residues.

The rearrangement links TRBV6-5 to TRBJ2-2, with D perhaps TRBD1 (6 bases). V lost 6 bases, J lost 4 bases, and 12 bases lay in between. Germline-derived CDR1 and CDR2 are MNHEY and SVGAGI. This CDR3 contains 14 residues. The CDR3 DNA follows: TGTGCCAGCAGAGTGGGACATGTCACCGGGGAGCTGTTTTTT. It is translated as CASRVGHVTGELFF.

This clone was seen a single time. The rearrangement uses TRBV2 and TRBJ1-5, with a tentative D call TRBD1 (6 bases). CDR3 length: 12 amino acids. V was pared by 7 bases and J by 9 bases, with 13 bases between. Germline CDR1 reads SNHLY; CDR2 reads FYNNEI. CDR3 in amino acids: CASTGGGGPQHF. The CDR3 nucleotides are TGTGCCAGCACAGGAGGGGGGGGGCCCCAGCATTTT.

This chain uses TRBV7-9 with TRBJ1-1; D not resolved. The CDR3 consists of 11 residues. Trimming left V 8 bases short and J 4 bases short, with 8 bases between. The V gene's germline CDR1 is SEHNR and CDR2 FQNEAQ (reference sequence). DNA for the CDR3: TGTGCCAGCCGCGGCGGCACTGAAGCTTTCTTT. Amino acid sequence: CASRGGTEAFF.

This chain uses TRBV19 with TRBJ2-2, with TRBD1 matching 12 bases. The germline V gene encodes CDR1 LNHDA and CDR2 SQIVND (reference sequence). With V trimmed by 7 bases and J by 6 bases, 15 bases remained unmatched. This CDR3 is 18 amino acids long. The CDR3 DNA sequence: TGTGCCAGTACTCTTCACCGGGTGGGACAGGGGGCCGCCGGGGAGCTGTTTTTT. Translated, it gives CASTLHRVGQGAAGELFF. Based on the CDR3 plus reference TRBV19 and TRBJ2-2, the full variable domain is DGGITQSPKYLFRKEGQNVTLSCEQNLNHDAMYWYRQDPGQGLRLIYYSQIVNDFQKGDIAEGYSVSREKKESFPLTVTSAQKNPTAFYLCASTLHRVGQGAAGELFFGEGSRLTVL.

J is TRBJ1-4 and V is TRBV5-6; 9 bases are a match to TRBD1. With V trimmed by 4 bases and J by 0 bases, 7 bases remained unmatched. The germline V gene encodes CDR1 SGHDT and CDR2 YYEEEE. The CDR3 consists of 17 residues. This CDR3 reads CASSKGQGVATNEKLFF. CDR3 in DNA: TGTGCCAGCAGCAAGGGACAGGGAGTCGCAACTAATGAAAAACTGTTTTTT.

This chain joins TRBV7-6 and TRBJ2-3, with D unclear. The length of the CDR3 is 13 residues. Germline values: CDR1 SGHVS, CDR2 FNYEAQ. Trimming took 1 base from V and 4 from J, leaving 6 bases between them. CDR3: CASSLVVADTQYF. In DNA form, the CDR3 reads TGTGCCAGCAGCTTAGTAGTTGCAGATACGCAGTATTTT. Variable domain in full (rest from reference TRBV7-6 and TRBJ2-3): GAGVSQSPRYKVTKRGQDVALRCDPISGHVSLYWYRQALGQGPEFLTYFNYEAQQDKSGLPNDRFSAERPEGSISTLTIQRTEQRDSAMYRCASSLVVADTQYFGPGTRLTVL.

CDR3 sequence: CAISDPPANYGYTF. DNA of the CDR3: TGTGCCATCAGTGATCCTCCTGCTAACTATGGCTACACCTTC. The V call is TRBV10-3, the J call TRBJ1-2; D not resolved. V was shortened by 3 bases and J by 0 bases, with 8 bases between the two germline ends. This CDR3 spans 14 amino acids. Per germline, CDR1 ENHRY and CDR2 SYGVKD.

The chain employs TRBV7-3 and TRBJ2-2; perhaps TRBD2 as D (6 bases). Deletions cut 4 bases from V and 6 bases from J, with 21 bases between. The germline CDR1 and CDR2 sequences are SGHTA and FQGTGA. The CDR3 contains 17 residues. The CDR3 sequence: CASSSTTGTPLAGELFF. The DNA for the CDR3 is TGTGCCAGCAGCTCAACCACCGGGACTCCTTTGGCCGGGGAGCTGTTTTTT.

The V and J genes are TRBV5-1 and TRBJ2-1, with D unresolved. From germline, CDR1 is SGHRS and CDR2 YFSETQ. CDR3 length: 12 amino acids. Trimming took 0 bases from V and 10 from J, leaving 8 bases between them. DNA for the CDR3: TGCGCCAGCAGCTTGGGTTCCCCCGAGCAGTTCTTC. Translated, it gives CASSLGSPEQFF.

This chain links TRBV30 with TRBJ1-6, with 8 bases fitting TRBD1. V lost 1 base, J lost 9 bases, and 5 bases stayed unmatched. Germline values: CDR1 GTSNPN, CDR2 SVGIG (reference sequence). The CDR3 is made up of 14 amino acids. The CDR3 is CAWSDRTGTSPLHF. In DNA, the CDR3 is TGTGCCTGGAGTGATCGGACAGGGACTTCACCCCTCCACTTT. Together with reference TRBV30 and TRBJ1-6, the CDR3 gives the full variable domain: SQTIHQWPATLVQPVGSPLSLECTVEGTSNPNLYWYRQAAGRGLQLLFYSVGIGQISSEVPQNLSASRPQDRQFILSSKKLLLSDSGFYLCAWSDRTGTSPLHFGNGTRLTVT.

The genes are TRBV5-1 and TRBJ2-3, with D hard to call. The germline V gene encodes CDR1 SGHRS and CDR2 YFSETQ. V was clipped by 0 bases and J by 2 bases, with 7 bases between them. CDR3 length: 14 residues. CDR3 amino acids: CASSLDRVTDTQYF. The CDR3, as DNA: TGCGCCAGCAGCTTGGATAGAGTCACAGATACGCAGTATTTT. The full variable domain, completed using reference TRBV5-1 and TRBJ2-3, is KAGVTQTPRYLIKTRGQQVTLSCSPISGHRSVSWYQQTPGQGLQFLFEYFSETQRNKGNFPGRFSGRQFSNSRSEMNVSTLELGDSALYLCASSLDRVTDTQYFGPGTRLTVL.

The CDR3 reads CSGLQGEYSGANVLTF. The CDR3 DNA sequence: TGCAGCGGATTACAGGGGGAATACTCTGGGGCCAACGTCCTGACTTTC. The chain is built from TRBV29-1 and TRBJ2-6, with TRBD1 matching over 8 bases. CDR3 length: 16 amino acids. Germline assignment: CDR1 SQVTM and CDR2 ANQGSEA. After removal of 7 bases from V and 0 bases from J, the junction contained 8 bases not matched to a gene.

This clone was picked up a small number of times. This rearrangement joins TRBV5-1 to TRBJ2-6; no firm D call. V was cut by 2 bases and J by 0 bases, with 3 bases left in between. The CDR3 has 14 amino acids. The germline V gene has CDR1 SGHRS and CDR2 YFSETQ. The CDR3 nucleotides read TGCGCCAGCAGCTTAAGCTCTGGGGCCAACGTCCTGACTTTC. The encoded protein is CASSLSSGANVLTF. Full variable domain (rest looked up from reference TRBV5-1 and TRBJ2-6): KAGVTQTPRYLIKTRGQQVTLSCSPISGHRSVSWYQQTPGQGLQFLFEYFSETQRNKGNFPGRFSGRQFSNSRSEMNVSTLELGDSALYLCASSLSSGANVLTFGAGSRLTVL.

The V gene is TRBV10-2, the J gene TRBJ1-2; 8 bases match TRBD1. Germline trimming cut 1 base from V and 8 bases from J; bases unmatched to any gene: 9. The V gene's germline CDR1 is WSHSY and CDR2 SAAADI. The CDR3 is made up of 15 amino acids. CDR3 DNA: TGCGCCAGCAGTGAGTGGACTCAGGGGGCCCGCGGCTACACCTTC. Its translation: CASSEWTQGARGYTF.

This sequence joins TRBV11-2 and TRBJ2-3; D may be TRBD1 or TRBD2 (5 bases each). Germline V gene sequence: CDR1 SGHAT, CDR2 FQNNGV. V lost 5 bases to trimming and J lost 0 bases, with 15 bases between them. CDR3 length: 16 residues. As DNA, the CDR3 is TGTGCCAGCAGCCCTAGAGGGGCCTTCAGCACAGATACGCAGTATTTT. Encoded protein: CASSPRGAFSTDTQYF.

This clone was picked up a small number of times. The chain has TRBV7-9 and TRBJ1-2; D is undetermined. The CDR3 loop spans 12 amino acids. Germline V gives CDR1 SEHNR, CDR2 FQNEAQ (reference sequence). V gave up 8 bases and J gave up 8 bases, with 15 bases separating them. CDR3 DNA sequence: TGTGCCAGCGGACTTACGGCGTGGGGCTACACCTTC. It encodes CASGLTAWGYTF.

The chain uses TRBV6-1 and TRBJ1-2; a weak D match, TRBD1 (5 bases). The CDR3 covers 14 residues. CDR1 and CDR2 from the germline V gene are MNHNS and SASEGT. The ends were cut back, 3 bases at V and 4 bases at J, with 12 bases in the middle. The DNA of the CDR3 is TGTGCCAGCAGTGAGGACAAGAGTCTCTATGGCTACACCTTC. This codes for CASSEDKSLYGYTF.

The rearrangement links TRBV6-5 to TRBJ1-2; D gene ambiguous. Per the germline V gene, CDR1 is MNHEY and CDR2 is SVGAGI. V gave up 2 bases and J gave up 6 bases, with 10 bases separating them. The CDR3 has 13 residues. Here the CDR3 reads CASSYGPRHGYTF. CDR3 coding DNA: TGTGCCAGCAGTTACGGGCCCCGACATGGCTACACCTTC.

This clone turned up a few times. The chain couples TRBV7-2 to TRBJ1-1; no clear D gene. In germline, CDR1 is SGHTA, CDR2 FQGNSA. The CDR3 has 19 residues. Trimming shortened V by 2 bases and J by 2 bases, and 24 bases separated the two germline ends. CDR3: CASSLLEDTFVQLNTEAFF. In DNA form, the CDR3 reads TGTGCCAGCAGCTTATTAGAGGATACCTTCGTGCAGCTTAACACTGAAGCTTTCTTT. The whole variable domain, filled in from reference TRBV7-2 and TRBJ1-1, reads GAGVSQSPSNKVTEKGKDVELRCDPISGHTALYWYRQSLGQGLEFLIYFQGNSAPDKSGLPSDRFSAERTGGSVSTLTIQRTQQEDSAVYLCASSLLEDTFVQLNTEAFFGQGTRLTVV.

The chain combines TRBV7-9 with TRBJ1-5, with 9 bases fitting TRBD1. Unmatched junction bases numbered 10, after V lost 3 bases and J lost 7 bases. CDR3 length: 16 residues. Germline V gene lookup returns CDR1 SEHNR and CDR2 FQNEAQ (reference sequence). The CDR3 loop is CASSLSGQGFEQPQHF. Written as DNA, the CDR3 is TGTGCCAGCAGCTTGTCGGGACAGGGCTTCGAACAGCCCCAGCATTTT.

The gene calls are TRBV7-8 and TRBJ2-7; possibly TRBD2 for D (5 bases). The CDR3 extends over 14 amino acids. Trimming removed 2 bases at V and 1 base at J, with 9 bases between. Germline CDR1 SGHVS, CDR2 FQNEAQ. In nucleotides, the CDR3 is TGTGCCAGCAGCTTAAATACGGGATCCTACGAGCAGTACGTC. Amino acid sequence: CASSLNTGSYEQYV.